The sequence of this TCR beta chain was determined in a study of CD8 T cells in Susac syndrome. CD8+ and CD4+ T cells were negatively isolated; TEMRA cells were FACS-enriched. To note about this clonotype: Antigen unknown.

Per the germline V gene, CDR1 is LGHNA and CDR2 is YSLEER. CDR3 length equals 16 residues. J lost 5 bases, V lost 1 base, and 8 bases had no gene match. Random hexamers were used to reverse transcribe the RNA input (roughly 0.5 to 1 ug). Across 54 Vbeta and 13 Jbeta, immunoSEQ multiplex PCR amplified TCR beta CDR3. In TCRdb, the immunoSEQ multiplex PCR reads were re-called with MiXCR into one record per CDR3 protein. The profile covers about 180,000 distinct CDR3 sequences, with around 94% appearing a single time and 0.09% to 0.1% taken by the ten largest. General study results and limits: Clonal expansion was not observed in the Susac syndrome CD4+ T cell repertoires. The authors acknowledged that their TCR sequencing and HLA analysis involved a relatively small number of individuals.

The TCR originated in a human donor with Susac syndrome. The rearrangement joins TRBV4-3 to TRBJ2-1; 7 positions match TRBD2. Material for sequencing was CD4+ T cells from PBMCs. The CDR3 DNA follows: TGCGCCAGCAGCCAAGGGGGAGGGAGGGCCCACAATGAGCAGTTCTTC. It specifies CASSQGGGRAHNEQFF.